Presented here are 22 T cell receptor beta chains from one specimen sequenced in a study of molecular identifiers for immune sequencing clone quantification (dated by TCRdb to 2016 to 2019). Libraries were constructed by PCR. TCRdb shows the sequencer as Illumina HiSeq 4000. TCRdb reworked the public reads: Q25 trimming with fastp, MiXCR clone assembly, productive beta chains retained. Rows merge per CDR3 protein into single entries with the most common DNA and genes. This sample has some 650,000 distinct CDR3 sequences in its table, and just under 20% of those were observed once. The leading ten clones occupy 0.85% to 0.9% of the sample. Sequencing was carried out using naive CD8+ T cells from blood, with Jurkat cell RNA spiked in. In light of the paper, this sample's cell subset or site label describes: FACS-sorted CD8+CD4-CCR7+CD45RA+ naive T cells. The source of these receptors is a human donor in good health. Some libraries in this study had Jurkat cell RNA spiked in.

This clonotype appeared once. A read error may explain this, as a much larger clone is one base away. V is TRBV20-1 and J is TRBJ2-7; 8 bases are a match to TRBD1. This CDR3 is 14 amino acids long. Germline values: CDR1 DFQATT, CDR2 SNEGSKA (reference sequence). The CDR3 spells CSAGDLGQAYEQYF. Written as DNA, the CDR3 is TGCAGTGCTGGAGATTTGGGACAGGCCTACGAGCAGTACTTC.

This clonotype occurred many times. The V call is TRBV20-1, the J call TRBJ1-6; a possible D gene is TRBD1 (6 bases). V shed 3 bases and J shed 10 bases, with 16 bases lying between them. The CDR3 spans 14 residues. The germline gives CDR1 DFQATT, CDR2 SNEGSKA (reference sequence). This chain's CDR3 is CSASPTGLWSPLHF. As DNA, the CDR3 is TGCAGTGCTAGCCCTACAGGGCTTTGGTCACCCCTCCACTTT.

This clonotype came up a few times. The chain is built from TRBV10-3 and TRBJ2-2, with D perhaps given as TRBD1 or TRBD2 (5 bases each). Between the trimmed V and J ends, which lost 2 bases and 6 bases, there was a span of 7 bases. This CDR3 comprises 13 residues. The V gene's germline CDR1 is ENHRY and CDR2 SYGVKD. For the CDR3, the DNA is TGTGCCATCAGTGAGGTGGGGGCCGGGGAGCTGTTTTTT. Its protein is CAISEVGAGELFF.

A remark on this clonotype: An end of the junction differs from the germline gene, which may be a read error. This rearrangement joins TRBV7-9 to TRBJ2-7, with 7 bases lining up with TRBD1. In germline, CDR1 is SEHNR, CDR2 FQNEAQ (reference sequence). This CDR3 is 14 amino acids long. The CDR3 loop reads CTSSRRGQPYEQYF. The CDR3 bases are TGTACCAGCAGCAGAAGGGGGCAACCCTACGAGCAGTACTTC. Full variable domain (outside the CDR3, taken from reference TRBV7-9 and TRBJ2-7): DTGVSQNPRHKITKRGQNVTFRCDPISEHNRLYWYRQTLGQGPEFLTYFQNEAQLEKSRLLSDRFSAERPKGSFSTLEIQRTEQGDSAMYLCTSSRRGQPYEQYFGPGTRLTVT.

The CDR3: CSATPRGGEEGDTQYF. CDR3 DNA: TGCAGCGCAACCCCGAGGGGGGGAGAGGAGGGGGATACGCAGTATTTT. The gene calls are TRBV29-1 and TRBJ2-3, with D perhaps TRBD2 (7 bases). From germline, CDR1 is SQVTM and CDR2 ANQGSEA. Trimming stripped 7 bases from V and 6 bases from J, with 26 bases between. This CDR3 has 16 residues.

There are many counts of this clonotype. The rearrangement links TRBV5-4 to TRBJ1-1, with D possibly being TRBD1 (6 bases). Germline V lookup: CDR1 SGHNT, CDR2 YYREEE (reference sequence). There are 13 residues in the CDR3. V was clipped by 2 bases and J by 6 bases, with 11 bases between them. The CDR3 DNA is TGTGCCAGCAGCTTTCGGGGGGCCGCTGAAGCTTTCTTT. Translated, it gives CASSFRGAAEAFF. The variable domain in full, completed from reference TRBV5-4 and TRBJ1-1, reads ETGVTQSPTHLIKTRGQQVTLRCSSQSGHNTVSWYQQALGQGPQFIFQYYREEENGRGNFPPRFSGLQFPNYSSELNVNALELDDSALYLCASSFRGAAEAFFGQGTRLTVV.

As for this clonotype: A much larger clonotype is one base distant, so this may be a read error. The chain couples TRBV30 to TRBJ2-3; 7 bases match TRBD2. This CDR3 is 11 amino acids long. CDR1 and CDR2 (germline): GTSNPN, SVGIG (reference sequence). V was pared by 5 bases and J by 8 bases, with 4 bases of the junction left unmatched. DNA for the CDR3: TGTGCCTGGGGTTGGGGGGGTACGCAGTATTTT. This encodes CAWGWGGTQYF.

There are many counts of this clonotype. This chain joins TRBV2 and TRBJ1-6; D unclear. The germline V gene has CDR1 SNHLY and CDR2 FYNNEI. There are 15 residues in the CDR3. Trimming removed 0 bases at V and 3 bases at J, with 6 bases between. CDR3 residues: CASSEALGYNSPLHF. CDR3 DNA: TGTGCCAGCAGTGAAGCGCTAGGCTATAATTCACCCCTCCACTTT. Looking up the rest from reference TRBV2 and TRBJ1-6 gives the full variable domain: EPEVTQTPSHQVTQMGQEVILRCVPISNHLYFYWYRQILGQKVEFLVSFYNNEISEKSEIFDDQFSVERPDGSNFTLKIRSTKLEDSAMYFCASSEALGYNSPLHFGNGTRLTVT.

This clonotype was counted at least ten times. CDR3 nucleotides: TGTGCCAGCAGTACGATAGGGGGGACTGAAGCTTTCTTT. This codes for CASSTIGGTEAFF. This chain links TRBV6-2 or TRBV6-3 with TRBJ1-1, with D tentatively TRBD1 (6 bases). Between the trimmed V and J ends, which lost 5 bases and 5 bases, there was a span of 12 bases. This CDR3 contains 13 residues. Germline CDR1 MNHEY, CDR2 SVGEGT.

This clonotype was seen repeatedly, ten times or more. This chain joins TRBV18 and TRBJ2-7; TRBD2 matches at 14 bases. Unmatched junction bases numbered 5, after V lost 5 bases and J lost 5 bases. Germline values: CDR1 KGHSH, CDR2 LQKENI. The CDR3 sequence is 15 residues long. CDR3 coding DNA: TGTGCCAGCTCAACCGGGACTAGCGGGAGCCACGAGCAGTACTTC. Translating it yields CASSTGTSGSHEQYF.

In nucleotides, the CDR3 is TGTGCCAGCAGCTCTGTACAGGGTAACACTCGGTACTTC. Residues: CASSSVQGNTRYF. The chain uses TRBV7-9 and TRBJ2-4, with D tentatively TRBD1 (6 bases). Trimming left V 4 bases short and J 15 bases short, with 19 bases between. From germline, CDR1 is SEHNR and CDR2 FQNEAQ (reference sequence). This CDR3 contains 13 residues.

This clonotype was observed many times. The chain carries TRBV7-9 and TRBJ2-1; 9 bases are shared with TRBD1. The junction had 9 bases not matched to a gene; V was cut back by 5 bases and J by 7 bases. The CDR3 sequence is 15 residues long. Per germline, CDR1 SEHNR and CDR2 FQNEAQ (reference sequence). CDR3 in amino acids: CASSPTQGAVNEQFF. CDR3 nucleotide sequence: TGTGCCAGCAGCCCCACACAGGGGGCGGTAAATGAGCAGTTCTTC. Full variable domain (remainder filled in from reference TRBV7-9 and TRBJ2-1): DTGVSQNPRHKITKRGQNVTFRCDPISEHNRLYWYRQTLGQGPEFLTYFQNEAQLEKSRLLSDRFSAERPKGSFSTLEIQRTEQGDSAMYLCASSPTQGAVNEQFFGPGTRLTVL.

There are a few counts of this clonotype. This rearrangement joins TRBV9 to TRBJ2-2; unclear D gene. The length of the CDR3 is 17 residues. V shed 0 bases and J shed 2 bases, with 14 bases lying between them. Germline V gene data show CDR1 as SGDLS and CDR2 as YYNGEE. CDR3 bases: TGTGCCAGCAGCGTAGGAGATTTTAACCCTAACACCGGGGAGCTGTTTTTT. Protein product: CASSVGDFNPNTGELFF.

Turning to this clonotype: This clone may be a read error of a much larger clone one base away. This sequence joins TRBV5-6 and TRBJ2-1, with TRBD1 identical over 8 bases. Germline loops: CDR1 SGHDT, CDR2 YYEEEE. This CDR3 is 15 amino acids long. V lost 2 bases to trimming and J lost 9 bases; unmatched junction nucleotides: 10. CDR3 in amino acids: CASSFGQGRPGEQFF. The CDR3 DNA sequence: TGTGCCAGCAGCTTCGGACAGGGCCGCCCGGGTGAGCAGTTCTTC. Variable domain in full (rest from reference TRBV5-6 and TRBJ2-1): DAGVTQSPTHLIKTRGQQVTLRCSPKSGHDTVSWYQQALGQGPQFIFQYYEEEERQRGNFPDRFSGHQFPNYSSELNVNALLLGDSALYLCASSFGQGRPGEQFFGPGTRLTVL.

This clonotype was observed at least ten times. The chain is built from TRBV6-2 or TRBV6-3 and TRBJ2-3; TRBD2 aligns across 7 bases. Germline assignment: CDR1 MNHEY and CDR2 SVGEGT. Trimming took 2 bases from V and 2 from J; bases not matched to a gene: 7. This CDR3 has 16 residues. CDR3: CASSYGRLAHTDTQYF. The CDR3 nucleotides read TGTGCCAGCAGTTACGGTCGACTAGCACACACAGATACGCAGTATTTT.

This rearrangement joins TRBV28 to TRBJ1-1; TRBD1 matches at 8 bases. Germline loops: CDR1 MDHEN, CDR2 SYDVKM. The CDR3 has 15 residues. The ends lost 4 bases at V and 3 bases at J; junction bases unmatched: 7. The CDR3 nucleotides read TGTGCCAGCAGTTACAGGGGGATTGGGGACACTGAAGCTTTCTTT. It yields the protein CASSYRGIGDTEAFF.

This clonotype was seen a handful of times. The V gene is TRBV11-3, the J gene TRBJ2-1, with TRBD2 matching 14 bases. J was trimmed by 5 bases and V by 5 bases; bases with no gene match: 5. Germline-derived CDR1 and CDR2 are SGHNT and YENEEA. This CDR3 region has 16 residues. The CDR3 DNA reads TGTGCCAGCAGCCCTCGGACTAGCGGGAGGAACAATGAGCAGTTCTTC. It encodes CASSPRTSGRNNEQFF.

A remark on this clonotype: A much larger clone sits a single nucleotide away, making a read error possible. The chain uses TRBV5-3 and TRBJ1-4; 7 nucleotides match TRBD1. TRBV5-3 is given ORF status, its function remaining uncertain. The CDR3 consists of 15 residues. The CDR3 sequence: CASSNTGVTNEELFF. The CDR3 DNA sequence: TGTGCCAGCAGCAATACAGGGGTTACTAATGAAGAACTGTTTTTT.

This chain's CDR3 is CASSLSVRVDGYTF. CDR3 coding DNA: TGTGCCAGCAGCTTATCCGTACGAGTTGATGGCTACACCTTC. V gene TRBV7-2 combines with J gene TRBJ1-2; no reliable D call. Trimming took 2 bases from V and 6 from J, leaving 13 bases between them. Germline CDR1 is SGHTA and CDR2 is FQGNSA. The CDR3 spans 14 residues. The entire variable domain, with the rest obtained from reference TRBV7-2 and TRBJ1-2, is as follows: GAGVSQSPSNKVTEKGKDVELRCDPISGHTALYWYRQSLGQGLEFLIYFQGNSAPDKSGLPSDRFSAERTGGSVSTLTIQRTQQEDSAVYLCASSLSVRVDGYTFGSGTRLTVV.

This clonotype was seen repeatedly, ten times or more. This sequence joins TRBV28 and TRBJ1-5, with D uncertain. The CDR3 sequence is 14 residues long. Germline V gene data show CDR1 as MDHEN and CDR2 as SYDVKM. The V gene lost 2 bases and the J gene lost 6 bases, with 11 bases spanning the gap. The CDR3 loop reads CASSLPSEGQPQHF. CDR3 nucleotide sequence: TGTGCCAGCAGTTTACCATCCGAGGGTCAGCCCCAGCATTTT.

As to this clonotype: This may arise from a read error, as a much more abundant clone is one base away. V and J are TRBV6-2 or TRBV6-3 and TRBJ2-7; possible D gene TRBD2, 5 bases. Per the germline V gene, CDR1 is MNHEY and CDR2 is SVGEGT. This CDR3 is built from 16 residues. The V end was cut by 0 bases, the J end by 4 bases, with 16 bases between. The CDR3 is CASSYSEGISLYEQYF. CDR3 sequence (DNA): TGTGCCAGCAGTTACTCCGAGGGTATATCCCTGTACGAGCAGTACTTC.

In the case of this clonotype: A much bigger clone sits one base away, suggesting this may be a read error. The chain couples TRBV20-1 to TRBJ2-7, with D possibly matching TRBD2 (7 bases). The CDR3 spans 16 residues. Germline-derived CDR1 and CDR2 are DFQATT and SNEGSKA (reference sequence). Trimming removed 0 bases from V and 4 bases from J, with 19 bases in between. The CDR3 region has the DNA TGCAGTGCTAGAGATTGGAACGGGGGGCACCCTTACGAGCAGTACTTC. The encoded protein is CSARDWNGGHPYEQYF.